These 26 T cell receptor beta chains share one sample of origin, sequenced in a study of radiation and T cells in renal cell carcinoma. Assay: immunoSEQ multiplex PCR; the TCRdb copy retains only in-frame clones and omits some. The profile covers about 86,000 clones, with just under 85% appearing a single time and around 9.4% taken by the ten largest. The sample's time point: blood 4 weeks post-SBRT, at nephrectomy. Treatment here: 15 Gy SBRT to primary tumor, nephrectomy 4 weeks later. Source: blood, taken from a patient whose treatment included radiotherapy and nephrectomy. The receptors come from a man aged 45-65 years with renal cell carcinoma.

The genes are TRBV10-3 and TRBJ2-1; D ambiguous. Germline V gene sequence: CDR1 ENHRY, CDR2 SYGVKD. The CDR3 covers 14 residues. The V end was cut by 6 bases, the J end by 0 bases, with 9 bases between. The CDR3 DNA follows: TGTGCCATCAGGGCTCAGAGCTCCTACAATGAGCAGTTCTTC. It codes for CAIRAQSSYNEQFF.

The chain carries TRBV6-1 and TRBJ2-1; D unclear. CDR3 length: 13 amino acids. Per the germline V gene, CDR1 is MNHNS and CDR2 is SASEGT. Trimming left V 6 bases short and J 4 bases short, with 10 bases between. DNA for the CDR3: TGTGCCAGCAGATGGCCCGAGTACAATGAGCAGTTCTTC. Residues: CASRWPEYNEQFF.

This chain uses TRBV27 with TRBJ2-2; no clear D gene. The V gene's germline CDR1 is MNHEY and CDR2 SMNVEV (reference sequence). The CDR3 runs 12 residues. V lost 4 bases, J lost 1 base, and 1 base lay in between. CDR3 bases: TGTGCCAGCAGTTGGAACACCGGGGAGCTGTTTTTT. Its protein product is CASSWNTGELFF.

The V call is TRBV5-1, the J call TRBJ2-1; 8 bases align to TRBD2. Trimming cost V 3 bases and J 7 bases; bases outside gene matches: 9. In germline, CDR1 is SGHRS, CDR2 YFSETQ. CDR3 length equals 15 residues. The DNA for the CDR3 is TGCGCCAGCAGCTCCAGAGCGGGAGTGGTAAATGAGCAGTTCTTC. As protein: CASSSRAGVVNEQFF. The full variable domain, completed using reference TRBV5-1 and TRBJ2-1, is KAGVTQTPRYLIKTRGQQVTLSCSPISGHRSVSWYQQTPGQGLQFLFEYFSETQRNKGNFPGRFSGRQFSNSRSEMNVSTLELGDSALYLCASSSRAGVVNEQFFGPGTRLTVL.

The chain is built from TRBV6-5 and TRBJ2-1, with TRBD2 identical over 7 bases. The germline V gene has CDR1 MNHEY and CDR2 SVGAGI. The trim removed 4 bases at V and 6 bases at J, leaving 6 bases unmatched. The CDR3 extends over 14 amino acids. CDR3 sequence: CASSLLRLANEQFF. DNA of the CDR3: TGTGCCAGCAGTTTACTCCGACTAGCCAATGAGCAGTTCTTC.

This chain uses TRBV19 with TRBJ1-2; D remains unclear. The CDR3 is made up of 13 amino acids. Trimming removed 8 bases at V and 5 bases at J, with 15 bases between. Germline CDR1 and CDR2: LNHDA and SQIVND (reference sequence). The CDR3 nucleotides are TGTGCCAGTTCTCGGCAGTCCTTATATGGCTACACCTTC. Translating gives CASSRQSLYGYTF.

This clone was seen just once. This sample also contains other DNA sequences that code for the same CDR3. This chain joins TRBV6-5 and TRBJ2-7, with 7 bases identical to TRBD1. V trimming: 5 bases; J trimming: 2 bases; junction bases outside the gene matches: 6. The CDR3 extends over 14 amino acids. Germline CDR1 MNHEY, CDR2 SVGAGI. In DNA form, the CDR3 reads TGTGCCAGCAGTCTCGGGACAGATGCCTACGAGCAGTACTTC. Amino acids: CASSLGTDAYEQYF.

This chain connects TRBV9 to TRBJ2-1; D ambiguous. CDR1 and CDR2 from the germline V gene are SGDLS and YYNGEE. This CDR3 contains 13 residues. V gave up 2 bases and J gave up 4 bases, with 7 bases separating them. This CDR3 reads CASSVDGYNEQFF. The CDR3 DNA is TGTGCCAGCAGCGTTGACGGATACAATGAGCAGTTCTTC.

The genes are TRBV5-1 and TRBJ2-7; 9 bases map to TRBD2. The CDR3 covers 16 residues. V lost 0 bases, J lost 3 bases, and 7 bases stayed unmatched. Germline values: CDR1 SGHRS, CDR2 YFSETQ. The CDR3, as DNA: TGCGCCAGCAGCTTGGATGCAGCGGGGGGCCACTACGAGCAGTACTTC. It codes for CASSLDAAGGHYEQYF.

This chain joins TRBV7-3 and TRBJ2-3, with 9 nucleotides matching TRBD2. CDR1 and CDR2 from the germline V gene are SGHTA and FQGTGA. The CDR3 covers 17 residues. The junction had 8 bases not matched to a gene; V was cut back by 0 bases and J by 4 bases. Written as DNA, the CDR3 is TGTGCCAGCAGCTTAACCGGTAGCGGGAGTGGAGCAGATACGCAGTATTTT. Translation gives CASSLTGSGSGADTQYF.

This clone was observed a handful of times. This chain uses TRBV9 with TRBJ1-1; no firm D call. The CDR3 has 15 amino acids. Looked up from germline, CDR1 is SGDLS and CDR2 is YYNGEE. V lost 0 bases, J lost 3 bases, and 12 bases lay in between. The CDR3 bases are TGTGCCAGCAGCGTAGAGGGCAGGTTGGACACTGAAGCTTTCTTT. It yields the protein CASSVEGRLDTEAFF.

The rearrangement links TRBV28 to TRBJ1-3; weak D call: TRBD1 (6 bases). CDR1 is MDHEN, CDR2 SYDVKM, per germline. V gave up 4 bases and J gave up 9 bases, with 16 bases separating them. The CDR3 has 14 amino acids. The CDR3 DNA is TGTGCCAGCAGTTCCGGGACACCGTGGGTCACCATATATTTT. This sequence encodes CASSSGTPWVTIYF.

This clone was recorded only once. The CDR3 region is CASSPRRGAAQETQYF. DNA of the CDR3: TGCGCCAGCAGCCCCAGGCGGGGGGCAGCCCAAGAGACCCAGTACTTC. The rearrangement joins TRBV4-3 to TRBJ2-5, with 8 bases that match TRBD2. Trimming at V came to 4 bases and at J to 1 base, leaving 8 bases not matched to a gene. From germline, CDR1 is LGHNA and CDR2 YSLEER. The CDR3 runs 16 residues.

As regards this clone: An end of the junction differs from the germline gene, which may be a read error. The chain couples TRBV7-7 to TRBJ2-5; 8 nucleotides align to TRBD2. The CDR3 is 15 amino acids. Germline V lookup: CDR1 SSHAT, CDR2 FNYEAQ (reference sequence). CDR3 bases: TGTGCTAGCAGCTTAGCGTTCGGGGGGGTCGGGACCCAGTACTTC. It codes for CASSLAFGGVGTQYF. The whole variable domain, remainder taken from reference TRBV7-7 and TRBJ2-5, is GAGVSQSPRYKVTKRGQDVTLRCDPISSHATLYWYQQALGQGPEFLTYFNYEAQPDKSGLPSDRFSAERPEGSISTLTIQRTEQRDSAMYRCASSLAFGGVGTQYFGPGTRLLVL.

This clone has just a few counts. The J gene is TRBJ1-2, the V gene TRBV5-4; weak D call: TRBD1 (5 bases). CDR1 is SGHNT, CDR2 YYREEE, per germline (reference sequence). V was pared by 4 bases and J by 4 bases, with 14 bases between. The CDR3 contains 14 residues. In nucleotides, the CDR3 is TGTGCCAGCAGCGAACAGGATATTGCCTATGGCTACACCTTC. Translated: CASSEQDIAYGYTF.

The CDR3 sequence is CASRTTGNTLYGYTF. The CDR3 coding sequence is TGTGCCAGCAGAACAACAGGGAACACTCTCTATGGCTACACCTTC. J is TRBJ1-2 and V is TRBV6-5, with D tentatively TRBD1 (6 bases). Trimming shortened V by 6 bases and J by 4 bases, and 18 bases separated the two germline ends. This CDR3 has 15 amino acids. Germline values: CDR1 MNHEY, CDR2 SVGAGI.

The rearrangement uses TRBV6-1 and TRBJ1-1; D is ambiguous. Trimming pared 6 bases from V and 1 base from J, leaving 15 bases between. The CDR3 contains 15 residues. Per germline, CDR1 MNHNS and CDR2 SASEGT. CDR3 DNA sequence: TGTGCCAGCAGCCAAGGGTCTGTGGGGAACACTGAAGCTTTCTTT. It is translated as CASSQGSVGNTEAFF.

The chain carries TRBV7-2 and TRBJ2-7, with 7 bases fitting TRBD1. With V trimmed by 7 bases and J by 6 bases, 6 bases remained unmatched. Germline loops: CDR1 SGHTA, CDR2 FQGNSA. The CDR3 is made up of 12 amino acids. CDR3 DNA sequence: TGTGCCAGCACAAAACAGGGGAGCGAGCAGTACTTC. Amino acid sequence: CASTKQGSEQYF.

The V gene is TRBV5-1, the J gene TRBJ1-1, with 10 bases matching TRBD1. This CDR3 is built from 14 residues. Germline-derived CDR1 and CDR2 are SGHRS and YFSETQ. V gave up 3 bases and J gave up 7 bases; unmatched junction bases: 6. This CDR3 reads CASSWGTGVGEAFF. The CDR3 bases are TGCGCCAGCAGCTGGGGGACAGGGGTAGGTGAAGCTTTCTTT.

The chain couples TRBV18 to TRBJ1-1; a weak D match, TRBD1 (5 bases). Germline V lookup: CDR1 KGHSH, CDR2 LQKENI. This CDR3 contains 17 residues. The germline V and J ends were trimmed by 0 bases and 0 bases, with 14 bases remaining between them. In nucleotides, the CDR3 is TGTGCCAGCTCACCACCCAGCGCGGGGACCATGAACACTGAAGCTTTCTTT. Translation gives CASSPPSAGTMNTEAFF. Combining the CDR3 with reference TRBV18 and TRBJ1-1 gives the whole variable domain NAGVMQNPRHLVRRRGQEARLRCSPMKGHSHVYWYRQLPEEGLKFMVYLQKENIIDESGMPKERFSAEFPKEGPSILRIQQVVRGDSAAYFCASSPPSAGTMNTEAFFGQGTRLTVV.

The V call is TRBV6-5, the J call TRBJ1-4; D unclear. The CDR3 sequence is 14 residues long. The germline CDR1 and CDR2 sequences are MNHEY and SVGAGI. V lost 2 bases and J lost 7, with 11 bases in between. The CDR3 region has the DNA TGTGCCAGCAGTTACGATACAGACGGTGAAAAACTGTTTTTT. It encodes CASSYDTDGEKLFF.

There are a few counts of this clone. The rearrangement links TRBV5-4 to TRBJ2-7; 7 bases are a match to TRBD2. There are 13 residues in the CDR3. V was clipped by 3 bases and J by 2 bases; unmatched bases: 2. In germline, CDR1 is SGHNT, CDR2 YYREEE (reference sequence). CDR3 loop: CASSSRGAYEQYF. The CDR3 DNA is TGTGCCAGCAGCTCCCGGGGGGCCTACGAGCAGTACTTC.

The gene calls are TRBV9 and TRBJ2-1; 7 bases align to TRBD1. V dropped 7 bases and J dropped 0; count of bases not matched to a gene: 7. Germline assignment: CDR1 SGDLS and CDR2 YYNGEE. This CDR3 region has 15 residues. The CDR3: CASGKGAASYNEQFF. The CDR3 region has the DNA TGTGCCAGCGGAAAGGGGGCGGCCTCCTACAATGAGCAGTTCTTC.

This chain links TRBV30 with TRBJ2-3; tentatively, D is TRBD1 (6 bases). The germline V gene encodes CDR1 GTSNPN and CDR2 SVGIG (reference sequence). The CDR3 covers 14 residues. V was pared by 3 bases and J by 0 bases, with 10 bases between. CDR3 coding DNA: TGTGCCTGGAGACAGGGTGGGAGCACAGATACGCAGTATTTT. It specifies CAWRQGGSTDTQYF.

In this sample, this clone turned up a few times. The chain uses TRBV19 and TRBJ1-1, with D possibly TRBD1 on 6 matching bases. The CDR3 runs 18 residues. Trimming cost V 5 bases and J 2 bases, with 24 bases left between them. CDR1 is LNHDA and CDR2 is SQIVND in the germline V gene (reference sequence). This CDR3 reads CASSSRTAPIATNTEAFF. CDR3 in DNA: TGTGCCAGTAGTTCAAGGACAGCCCCAATAGCAACTAACACTGAAGCTTTCTTT.

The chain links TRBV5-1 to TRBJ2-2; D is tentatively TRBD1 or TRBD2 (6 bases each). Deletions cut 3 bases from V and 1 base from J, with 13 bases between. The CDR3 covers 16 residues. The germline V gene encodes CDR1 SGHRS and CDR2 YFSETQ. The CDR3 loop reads CASSSGETGNTGELFF. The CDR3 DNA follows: TGCGCCAGCAGCTCGGGAGAGACAGGGAACACCGGGGAGCTGTTTTTT. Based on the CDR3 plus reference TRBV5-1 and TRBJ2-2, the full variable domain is KAGVTQTPRYLIKTRGQQVTLSCSPISGHRSVSWYQQTPGQGLQFLFEYFSETQRNKGNFPGRFSGRQFSNSRSEMNVSTLELGDSALYLCASSSGETGNTGELFFGEGSRLTVL.